This record covers a single TCR beta chain. Using immunoSEQ multiplex PCR, the repertoire was profiled, and TCRdb retains in-frame clones only, with some absent. This sample has around 200,000 clones, with around nine tenths found just once. This entry is derived from a study of blood T cell repertoires in COVID-19. As for the study in general: The analysed material was cDNA or gDNA that came from T cells, B-cell-depleted T cells, or PBMCs.

V was pared by 2 bases and J by 4 bases, with 14 bases between. The CDR3 totals 15 residues. CDR1 and CDR2 from the germline V gene are MDHEN and SYDVKM. This TCR was sampled from a man aged 55 to 70 who had recovered from COVID-19. Sequenced material: peripheral blood. The rearrangement uses TRBV28 and TRBJ1-1, with D tentatively TRBD1 (5 bases). CDR3 bases: TGTGCCAGCAGTTTAGTGGGGCTCCCAGGCACTGAAGCTTTCTTT. Amino acids: CASSLVGLPGTEAFF.